This T cell receptor delta chain was retrieved from a study of gamma-delta T cells after stem cell transplantation. This clone was picked up a small number of times. The same CDR3 can be traced to other DNA sequences in this sample. CDR1 is TSWWSYY and CDR2 is QGS in the germline V gene. The CDR3 spans 25 residues. The germline V and J ends were trimmed by 0 bases and 0 bases, with 38 bases remaining between them. TCRdb re-called the RT-PCR reads using CATT. The sample lists thousands of delta-chain clones; under 20% were seen once. Sequenced sample: gamma-delta T cells. The origin of this receptor is a human donor. It is not recorded whose cells these are; they may come from a transplant donor. J is TRDJ1 and V is TRDV1; D is perhaps TRDD3 (5 bases). The CDR3 DNA is TGTGCTCTTGGGGAACTAAAACCCACCAATTCATTACTCGTACTTATAGGGGGGTACACCGATAAACTCATCTTT. It is translated as CALGELKPTNSLLVLIGGYTDKLIF.